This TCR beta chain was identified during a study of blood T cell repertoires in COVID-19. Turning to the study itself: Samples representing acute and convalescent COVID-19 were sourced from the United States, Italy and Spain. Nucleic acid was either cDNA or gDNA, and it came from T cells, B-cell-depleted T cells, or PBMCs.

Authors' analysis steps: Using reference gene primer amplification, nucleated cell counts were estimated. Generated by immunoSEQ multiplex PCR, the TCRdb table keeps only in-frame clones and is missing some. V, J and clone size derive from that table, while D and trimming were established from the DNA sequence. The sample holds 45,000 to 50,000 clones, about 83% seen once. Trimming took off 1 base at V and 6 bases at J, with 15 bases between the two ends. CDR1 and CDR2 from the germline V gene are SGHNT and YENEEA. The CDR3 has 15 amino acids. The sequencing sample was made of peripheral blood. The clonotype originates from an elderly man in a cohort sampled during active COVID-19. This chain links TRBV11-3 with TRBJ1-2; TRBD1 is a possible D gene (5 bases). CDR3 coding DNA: TGTGCCAGCAGCTTAGTCTTACAGGACCGCAATGGCTACACCTTC. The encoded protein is CASSLVLQDRNGYTF.